The clone carrying this T cell receptor beta chain was seen ten or more times. Its antigen is not known. The source of the sample is a study of breast tumors, draining lymph nodes, adjacent tissues. Whole-study results and caveats: Tumor T cell lymph node origin was a supported hypothesis, not proven. The data were judged consistent with most tumor T cells coming from lymph node and expanding in tumor. Tumor repertoires ranked between lymph nodes and nontumor tissue in diversity, with V and J gene preferences.

Axillary draining lymph nodes of breast cancer patients supplied the node samples. In TCRdb, the multiplex PCR reads were re-called with MiXCR into one record per CDR3 protein. The repertoire holds roughly 120,000 distinct CDR3 sequences, around 20% seen once, with over 3% in the top ten. The germline gives CDR1 SNHLY, CDR2 FYNNEI. With 9 bases clipped from V and 7 bases from J, the junction kept 7 bases outside the gene matches. The CDR3 runs 14 residues. The receptor was derived from a female donor with breast cancer. Some clones in this sample may be carry-over from other donors' samples. Sequencing was carried out using axillary lymph node tissue. The chain joins TRBV2 to TRBJ1-6; 9 nucleotides match TRBD1. The CDR3 DNA reads TGTGCCAGTTCGGGGACAGGGAAAAATTCACCCCTCCACTTT. It translates to CASSGTGKNSPLHF.